A selection of T cell receptor beta chains follows, all from one sample in a study of blood T cells in healthy people across ages. TCRdb called the 5' RACE reads again in MiXCR, with one record for every CDR3 protein. The sample lists 1.5 million or so distinct CDR3 sequences, roughly 43% occurring once. The sequencing input was blood. The receptor source for this set is a woman in her late teens or twenties in good health. Each CDR3 is given with its conserved first and last residue. The D gene is left open where the match is weak. Clone size is not always given. Where it is, it says once, few, many or a class for expanded clones.

TRBV6-1	TRBJ2-7	NA	TRBD1	CASSTRDREYEQYF	TGTGCCAGCAGTACCCGGGACAGGGAATACGAGCAGTACTTC
TRBV18	TRBJ2-7	NA	TRBD1	CASSPLSGTADEQYF	TGTGCCAGCTCACCTCTTTCCGGGACAGCGGACGAGCAGTACTTC
TRBV29-1	TRBJ2-3	few	TRBD1	CSIRGTGGSDTQYF	TGCAGCATCCGGGGTACAGGGGGTTCAGATACGCAGTATTTT
TRBV29-1	TRBJ1-4	few	NA	CSVRDFPREKLFF	TGCAGCGTCCGGGATTTTCCCCGGGAAAAACTGTTTTTT
TRBV6-2/TRBV6-3	TRBJ2-1	NA	NA	CASSKSRSSYNEQFF	TGTGCCAGCAGTAAATCAAGGAGCTCCTACAATGAGCAGTTCTTC
TRBV6-6	TRBJ2-3	NA	TRBD2	CASSSRSGGADTQYF	TGTGCCAGCAGCTCCCGGAGCGGGGGGGCAGATACGCAGTATTTT
TRBV29-1	TRBJ2-7	few	NA	CSVENSASGVYEQYF	TGCAGCGTTGAAAATTCCGCCTCGGGGGTCTACGAGCAGTACTTC
TRBV12-3/TRBV12-4	TRBJ1-2	many	NA	CASSSTVRGYTF	TGTGCCAGCAGTTCGACGGTTCGCGGCTACACCTTC
TRBV7-2	TRBJ2-1	NA	NA	CASSSGLWSSYDEQFF	TGTGCCAGCAGCTCCGGGTTGTGGAGTTCCTACGATGAGCAGTTCTTC
TRBV5-1	TRBJ2-7	NA	NA	CASSLAAGSYQYEQYF	TGCGCCAGCAGCTTGGCCGCTGGGTCTTACCAATACGAGCAGTACTTC
TRBV6-1	TRBJ1-5	NA	TRBD1	CASRKTGQSNQPQHF	TGTGCCAGCAGGAAAACGGGACAGAGCAATCAGCCCCAGCATTTT
TRBV6-2/TRBV6-3	TRBJ2-1	few	TRBD2	CASSSIISGGHNEQFF	TGTGCCAGCAGTTCCATCATTAGCGGGGGACACAATGAGCAGTTCTTC
TRBV12-3/TRBV12-4	TRBJ2-7	NA	NA	CASSIVQQNEQYF	TGTGCCAGCAGTATAGTACAGCAAAATGAGCAGTACTTC
TRBV25-1	TRBJ2-1	NA	TRBD2	CASSEGRLAGMVYNEQFF	TGTGCCAGCAGTGAGGGGCGACTAGCGGGAATGGTCTACAATGAGCAGTTCTTC
TRBV18	TRBJ1-4	few	TRBD1	CASSPLRTGTKNEKLFF	TGTGCCAGCTCACCATTACGGACAGGGACGAAGAATGAAAAACTGTTTTTT
TRBV13	TRBJ2-5	few	TRBD1	CASSLEGQAYNEQYF	TGTGCCAGCAGCTTAGAGGGACAGGCCTACAATGAGCAGTACTTC
TRBV16	TRBJ1-2	NA	NA	CASSPPQYGYTF	TGTGCCAGCAGCCCTCCTCAATATGGCTACACCTTC
TRBV5-1	TRBJ1-1	NA	NA	CASSLALHRSMNTEAFF	TGCGCCAGCAGCTTGGCCCTCCACAGGTCTATGAACACTGAAGCTTTCTTT
TRBV6-2/TRBV6-3	TRBJ2-1	few	TRBD1	CASSLGDRVWNEQFF	TGTGCCAGCAGTTTAGGAGACAGGGTTTGGAATGAGCAGTTCTTC
TRBV25-1	TRBJ1-2	NA	NA	CASSGWTRNIYGYTF	TGTGCCAGCAGTGGGTGGACACGCAACATCTATGGCTACACCTTC
TRBV5-1	TRBJ2-3	few	TRBD2	CASSIAGGVTDTQYF	TGCGCCAGCAGCATCGCGGGGGGGGTCACAGATACGCAGTATTTT
TRBV20-1	TRBJ2-7	few	NA	CSATRTSYYEQYF	TGCAGTGCGACCCGGACCAGTTACTACGAGCAGTACTTC
TRBV27	TRBJ2-1	NA	TRBD1	CASSWTGGVPTYYNEQFF	TGTGCCAGCAGTTGGACAGGGGGCGTCCCCACCTACTACAATGAGCAGTTCTTC
TRBV4-3	TRBJ2-7	few	TRBD1	CASSISDRGAYEQYF	TGCGCCAGCAGCATTTCGGACAGGGGAGCCTACGAGCAGTACTTC
TRBV5-6	TRBJ2-7	NA	NA	CASSFPEAIGVEQYF	TGTGCCAGCAGCTTCCCCGAGGCCATAGGTGTCGAGCAGTACTTC
TRBV30	TRBJ2-3	NA	TRBD2	CAWIVAGGSDTQYF	TGTGCCTGGATCGTAGCGGGGGGCTCAGATACGCAGTATTTT
TRBV13	TRBJ2-7	NA	TRBD1	CASSWSGTVVEQYF	TGTGCCAGCAGCTGGTCCGGGACAGTCGTCGAGCAGTACTTC
TRBV20-1	TRBJ2-1	NA	NA	CSARGAVYNEQFF	TGCAGTGCTAGAGGAGCGGTTTACAATGAGCAGTTCTTC